This T cell receptor beta chain was captured in a study of blood T cell repertoires in COVID-19. Original handling: Amplification from reference gene primers served as the basis for estimated nucleated cell counts. Data came from immunoSEQ multiplex PCR; TCRdb stores just in-frame clones and leaves some out. The D gene and trimming were derived from the DNA, and the V and J assignments and clone size from that table. The repertoire consists of a few hundred thousand clones, with roughly 89% occurring once and the leading ten covering roughly 10%. In Seattle, patients joined the study during active infection and were tracked longitudinally. The germline gives CDR1 SGHVS, CDR2 FNYEAQ. With 5 bases removed from V and 5 bases from J, the gap between germline ends came to 18 bases. The CDR3 length is 16 residues.

The sequenced material came from peripheral blood. This clonotype was sampled from a woman aged 25-40 years with COVID-19, enrolled during active disease. The genes are TRBV7-6 and TRBJ2-2, with D unclear. The CDR3: CASSPTPSINTGELFF. In nucleotides, the CDR3 is TGTGCCAGCAGCCCTACCCCGTCGATCAATACCGGGGAGCTGTTTTTT.